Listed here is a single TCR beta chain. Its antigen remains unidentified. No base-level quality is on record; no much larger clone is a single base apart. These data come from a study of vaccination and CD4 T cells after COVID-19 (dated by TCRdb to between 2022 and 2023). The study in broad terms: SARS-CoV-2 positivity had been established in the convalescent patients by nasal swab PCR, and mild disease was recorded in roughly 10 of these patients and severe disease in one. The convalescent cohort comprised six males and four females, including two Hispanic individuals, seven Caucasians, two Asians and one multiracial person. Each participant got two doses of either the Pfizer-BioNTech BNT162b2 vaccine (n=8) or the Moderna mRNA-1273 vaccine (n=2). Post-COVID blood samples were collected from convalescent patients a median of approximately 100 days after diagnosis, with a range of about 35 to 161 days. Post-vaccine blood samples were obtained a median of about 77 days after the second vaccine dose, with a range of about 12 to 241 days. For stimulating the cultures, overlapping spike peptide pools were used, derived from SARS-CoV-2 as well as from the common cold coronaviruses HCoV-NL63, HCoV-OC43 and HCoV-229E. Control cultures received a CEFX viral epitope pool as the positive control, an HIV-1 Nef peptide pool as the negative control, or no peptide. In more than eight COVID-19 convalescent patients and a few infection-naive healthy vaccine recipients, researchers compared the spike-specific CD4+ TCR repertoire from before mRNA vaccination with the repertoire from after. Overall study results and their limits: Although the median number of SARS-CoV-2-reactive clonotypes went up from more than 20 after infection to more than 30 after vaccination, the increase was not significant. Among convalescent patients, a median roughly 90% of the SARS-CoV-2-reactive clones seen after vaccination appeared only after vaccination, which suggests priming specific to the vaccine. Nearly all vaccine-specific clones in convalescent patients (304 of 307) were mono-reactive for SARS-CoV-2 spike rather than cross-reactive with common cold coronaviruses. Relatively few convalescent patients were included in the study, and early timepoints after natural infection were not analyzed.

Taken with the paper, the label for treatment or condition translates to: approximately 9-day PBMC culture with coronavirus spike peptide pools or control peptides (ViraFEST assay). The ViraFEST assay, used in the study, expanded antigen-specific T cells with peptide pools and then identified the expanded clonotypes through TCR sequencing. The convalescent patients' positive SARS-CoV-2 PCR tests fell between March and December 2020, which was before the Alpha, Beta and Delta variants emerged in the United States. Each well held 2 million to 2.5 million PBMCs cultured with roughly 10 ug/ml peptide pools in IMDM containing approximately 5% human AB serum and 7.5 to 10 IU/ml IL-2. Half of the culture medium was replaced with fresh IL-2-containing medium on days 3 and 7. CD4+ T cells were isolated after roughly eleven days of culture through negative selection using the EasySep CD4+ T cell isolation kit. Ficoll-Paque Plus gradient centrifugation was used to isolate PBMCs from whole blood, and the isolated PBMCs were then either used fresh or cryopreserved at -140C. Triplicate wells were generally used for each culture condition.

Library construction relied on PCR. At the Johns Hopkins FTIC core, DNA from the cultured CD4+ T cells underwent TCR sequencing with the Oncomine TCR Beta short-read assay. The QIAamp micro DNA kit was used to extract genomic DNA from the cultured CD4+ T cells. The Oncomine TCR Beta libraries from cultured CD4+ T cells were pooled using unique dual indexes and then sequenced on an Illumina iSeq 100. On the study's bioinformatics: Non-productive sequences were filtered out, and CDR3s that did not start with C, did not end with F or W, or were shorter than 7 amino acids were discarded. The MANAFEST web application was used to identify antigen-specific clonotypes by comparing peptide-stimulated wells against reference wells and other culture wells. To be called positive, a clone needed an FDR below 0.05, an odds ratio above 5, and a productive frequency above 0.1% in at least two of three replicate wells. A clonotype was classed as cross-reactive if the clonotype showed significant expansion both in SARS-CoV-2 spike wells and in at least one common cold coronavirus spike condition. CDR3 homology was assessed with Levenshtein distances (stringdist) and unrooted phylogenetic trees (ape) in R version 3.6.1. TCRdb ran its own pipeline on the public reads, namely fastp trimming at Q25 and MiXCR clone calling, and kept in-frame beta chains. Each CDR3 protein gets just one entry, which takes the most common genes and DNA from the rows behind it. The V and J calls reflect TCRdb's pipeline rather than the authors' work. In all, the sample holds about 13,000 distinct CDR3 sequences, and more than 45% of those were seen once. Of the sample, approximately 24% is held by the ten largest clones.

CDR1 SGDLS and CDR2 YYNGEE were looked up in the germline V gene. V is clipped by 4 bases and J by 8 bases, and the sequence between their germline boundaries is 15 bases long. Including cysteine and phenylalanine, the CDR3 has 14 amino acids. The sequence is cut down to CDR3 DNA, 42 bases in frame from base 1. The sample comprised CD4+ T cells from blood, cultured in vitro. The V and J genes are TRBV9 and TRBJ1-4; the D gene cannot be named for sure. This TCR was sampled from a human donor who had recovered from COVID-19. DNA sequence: TGTGCCAGCAGCCTGGCGGCGACGGAAGAAAAACTGTTTTTT. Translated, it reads CASSLAATEEKLFF.